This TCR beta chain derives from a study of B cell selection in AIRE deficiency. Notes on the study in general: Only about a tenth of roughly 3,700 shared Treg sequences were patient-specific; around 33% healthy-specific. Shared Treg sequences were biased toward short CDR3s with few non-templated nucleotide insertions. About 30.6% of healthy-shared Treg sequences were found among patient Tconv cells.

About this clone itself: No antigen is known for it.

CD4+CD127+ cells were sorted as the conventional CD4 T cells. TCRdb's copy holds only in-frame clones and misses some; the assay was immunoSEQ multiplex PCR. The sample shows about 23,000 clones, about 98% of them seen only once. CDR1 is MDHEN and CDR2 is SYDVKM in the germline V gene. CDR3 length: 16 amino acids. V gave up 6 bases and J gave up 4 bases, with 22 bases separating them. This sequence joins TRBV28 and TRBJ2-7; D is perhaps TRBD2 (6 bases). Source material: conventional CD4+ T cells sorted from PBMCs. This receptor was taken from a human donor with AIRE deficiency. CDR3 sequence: CASSSPGTVKKYEQYF. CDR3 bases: TGTGCCAGCAGCTCCCCCGGGACTGTCAAGAAGTACGAGCAGTACTTC.